There are a few counts of the clone carrying this TCR beta chain. Its antigen is unknown. The sample is drawn from a study of T cell repertoires in cytomegalovirus infection. Study context: Recently described HLA-C-restricted plus well-studied HLA-B-restricted CMV epitopes were used. Carrying CMV and the relevant HLA type showed in public TCR beta signatures. Study-wide points: Pooled public TCR beta family frequency picked out CMV carriers with the relevant HLA. HLA-C-restricted, CMV-specific TCR beta clonotypes were dominant ex vivo.

In germline, CDR1 is SEHNR, CDR2 FQNEAQ (reference sequence). The CDR3 is 16 residues long. Unmatched junction bases numbered 10, after V lost 5 bases and J lost 4 bases. TCRdb used MiXCR to reprocess the reads, holding one entry per CDR3 protein. The table lists roughly 160,000 distinct CDR3 sequences, roughly a fifth of them singletons. The TCR was taken from a human donor in good health (CMV status not recorded). Some clones in this sample may be carry-over from other donors' samples. The specimen was CD8+ T cells from cultured PBMCs, collected from culture after CMV antigen stimulation. The J gene is TRBJ2-7, the V gene TRBV7-9; 11 nucleotides align to TRBD1. The CDR3 reads CASSPPSGTGGYEQYF. Here the CDR3 DNA reads TGTGCCAGCAGCCCCCCCTCCGGGACAGGGGGATACGAGCAGTACTTC.